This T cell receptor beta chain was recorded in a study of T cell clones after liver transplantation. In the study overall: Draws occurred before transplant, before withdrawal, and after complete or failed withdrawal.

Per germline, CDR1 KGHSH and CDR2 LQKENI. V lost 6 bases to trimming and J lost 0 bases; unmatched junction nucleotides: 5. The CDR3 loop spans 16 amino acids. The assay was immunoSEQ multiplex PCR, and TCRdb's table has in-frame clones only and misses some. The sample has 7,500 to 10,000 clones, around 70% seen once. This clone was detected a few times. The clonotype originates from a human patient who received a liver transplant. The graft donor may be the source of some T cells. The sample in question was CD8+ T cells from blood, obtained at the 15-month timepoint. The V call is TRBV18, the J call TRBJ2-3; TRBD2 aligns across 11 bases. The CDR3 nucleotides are TGTGCCAGCTCGTTTGGGACTAGCGGCAGCACAGATACGCAGTATTTT. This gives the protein CASSFGTSGSTDTQYF.